This T cell receptor (beta chain) was observed in a study of blood T cell repertoires in COVID-19. Measured with immunoSEQ multiplex PCR; TCRdb has only the in-frame clones, and not every one. The sample contains about 160,000 clones, over 60% of which appear only once. V shed 7 bases and J 9 bases; nucleotides not matched to a gene: 12. Germline assignment: CDR1 SNHLY and CDR2 FYNNEI. The CDR3 totals 13 residues. The origin of this receptor is a woman aged 80 or older with acute or convalescent COVID-19. What was sequenced was peripheral blood. This chain uses TRBV2 with TRBJ2-7, with TRBD2 matching 7 bases. CDR3 sequence: CASTFREEIGQYF. In nucleotides, the CDR3 is TGTGCCAGCACTTTCCGGGAGGAAATAGGGCAGTACTTC. Complete variable domain (other parts from reference TRBV2 and TRBJ2-7): EPEVTQTPSHQVTQMGQEVILRCVPISNHLYFYWYRQILGQKVEFLVSFYNNEISEKSEIFDDQFSVERPDGSNFTLKIRSTKLEDSAMYFCASTFREEIGQYFGPGTRLTVT.